The present T cell receptor beta chain was sequenced within a study of shared clonotypes between healthy human individuals. Broader study findings: Non-shared clonotypes showed lower generation probabilities than clonotypes common to all four donors.

As concerns this clone: The antigen is unknown. The sample carries other DNA sequences with the same CDR3.

Sequenced by immunoSEQ multiplex PCR; TCRdb stores in-frame clones only, minus some. The sample shows 2.3 million or so clones, 85% to 95% of them seen only once. This TCR was recovered from a man in his late teens or twenties in good health. Some clones in this sample may be carry-over from other donors' samples. Sample: naive CD4+ T cells from PBMCs. Subset described: CD45RA+ positively selected.

The CDR3 DNA follows: TGTGCCAGCAGTTACTCTGGCGGAGACTACGAGCAGTACTTC. It is translated as CASSYSGGDYEQYF. The chain uses TRBV6-5 and TRBJ2-7; D is unresolved. CDR3 length: 14 residues. V lost 0 bases to trimming and J lost 3 bases, with 9 bases between them. The germline CDR1 and CDR2 sequences are MNHEY and SVGAGI.